This passage covers 30 T cell receptor beta chains from one sample sequenced in a study of graft-versus-host responses after intestinal transplantation. For these receptors, no antigen is known. This table comes from immunoSEQ multiplex PCR, and its TCRdb copy is limited to in-frame clones, with some not included. This sample carries around 90,000 clones, 85% to 95% of them seen once, and the ten largest clones take roughly 0.07%. The specimen was unstimulated CD8+ T cells sorted from spleen or lymph node cells, collected before transplant. The receptors here all came from a human donor who was the organ donor for an intestinal transplant.

The chain combines TRBV25-1 with TRBJ1-2; no definite D call. The V end lost 5 bases, the J end lost 4 bases, and 14 bases lay between the germline ends. The CDR3 runs 14 residues. Germline values: CDR1 MGHDK, CDR2 SYGVNS. CDR3 DNA: TGTGCCAGCAGTAGGAGCCCCTTCAGCTATGGCTACACCTTC. It specifies CASSRSPFSYGYTF.

The chain couples TRBV4-1 to TRBJ1-2, with TRBD1 as a possible D gene (5 bases). CDR1 and CDR2 from the germline V gene are MGHRA and YSYEKL. V lost 3 bases to trimming and J lost 7 bases, with 15 bases between them. This CDR3 has 14 amino acids. The CDR3 sequence is CASSQDTDLGGYTF. CDR3 DNA sequence: TGCGCCAGCAGCCAGGACACAGACCTCGGTGGCTACACCTTC.

The chain has TRBV5-6 and TRBJ1-1; TRBD1 matches 7 bases. The CDR3 is 16 amino acids. The germline V gene has CDR1 SGHDT and CDR2 YYEEEE. Trimming took 1 base from V and 0 from J; bases not matched to a gene: 6. The CDR3 region has the DNA TGTGCCAGCAGCTTGTTTTTAGGGGGCCTGAACACTGAAGCTTTCTTT. As protein: CASSLFLGGLNTEAFF.

V usage is TRBV7-3 and J usage is TRBJ2-1; D might be TRBD2 (5 bases). Germline CDR1 SGHTA, CDR2 FQGTGA. The V end lost 2 bases, the J end lost 3 bases, and 11 bases lay between the germline ends. This CDR3 comprises 15 residues. The CDR3 coding sequence is TGTGCCAGCAGCTTAGGGCTAGCTGGCTACAATGAGCAGTTCTTC. As protein: CASSLGLAGYNEQFF.

The rearrangement uses TRBV5-5 and TRBJ2-1; 12 bases agree with TRBD2. V lost 1 base to trimming and J lost 6 bases; unmatched junction nucleotides: 5. Germline V CDR1 and CDR2: SGHKS, YYEKEE (reference sequence). This CDR3 is built from 16 residues. This CDR3 reads CASSLYPSGRGNEQFF. CDR3 nucleotides: TGTGCCAGCAGCTTGTATCCTAGCGGGAGGGGCAATGAGCAGTTCTTC.

This clone was seen just once. J is TRBJ2-2 and V is TRBV7-9; 11 bases are shared with TRBD2. Germline trimming cut 0 bases from V and 6 bases from J; bases unmatched to any gene: 12. The germline V gene encodes CDR1 SEHNR and CDR2 FQNEAQ (reference sequence). The CDR3 contains 19 residues. The CDR3 coding sequence is TGTGCCAGCAGCTTAGCACCCATCAGTAGCGGGAGGGCCTCCGGGGAGCTGTTTTTT. Amino acids: CASSLAPISSGRASGELFF.

The V call is TRBV13, the J call TRBJ1-2; D might be TRBD1 (6 bases). Trimming pared 2 bases from V and 4 bases from J, leaving 14 bases between. Germline loops: CDR1 PRHDT, CDR2 FYEKMQ (reference sequence). The CDR3 spans 15 residues. The CDR3 DNA follows: TGTGCCAGCAGCTTAAAAGGACAGCGAGTCTATGGCTACACCTTC. Translated: CASSLKGQRVYGYTF.

The gene calls are TRBV7-4 and TRBJ1-2; TRBD1 matches at 7 bases. The CDR3 contains 15 residues. Trimming at V came to 1 base and at J to 5 bases, leaving 7 bases not matched to a gene. Germline V CDR1 and CDR2: SGHVT, SQSDAQ. The CDR3 is CASSLEEGARYGYTF. In DNA, the CDR3 is TGTGCCAGCAGCTTAGAGGAGGGGGCAAGGTATGGCTACACCTTC.

The chain employs TRBV5-1 and TRBJ2-3, with D unclear. In germline, CDR1 is SGHRS, CDR2 YFSETQ. With 1 base removed from V and 2 bases from J, the gap between germline ends came to 20 bases. The CDR3 covers 18 residues. The CDR3 DNA sequence: TGCGCCAGCAGCTTGTATTCCCCCTGGGTGAGCGCCACAGATACGCAGTATTTT. Translating gives CASSLYSPWVSATDTQYF.

The rearrangement joins TRBV19 to TRBJ1-3, with D possibly matching TRBD1 (6 bases). The CDR3 runs 15 residues. The V gene lost 5 bases and the J gene lost 2 bases, with 13 bases spanning the gap. Germline V gene sequence: CDR1 LNHDA, CDR2 SQIVND (reference sequence). This CDR3 reads CASSHTGFAGNTIYF. The CDR3 DNA sequence: TGTGCCAGTAGTCACACAGGGTTTGCTGGAAACACCATATATTTT. Combining the CDR3 with reference TRBV19 and TRBJ1-3 gives the whole variable domain DGGITQSPKYLFRKEGQNVTLSCEQNLNHDAMYWYRQDPGQGLRLIYYSQIVNDFQKGDIAEGYSVSREKKESFPLTVTSAQKNPTAFYLCASSHTGFAGNTIYFGEGSWLTVV.

The genes are TRBV5-8 and TRBJ2-7; 7 bases match TRBD2. V shed 0 bases, J shed 4 bases, and the junction held 4 bases outside the gene matches. In germline, CDR1 is SGHTS, CDR2 YDEGEE. This CDR3 is built from 14 residues. Written as DNA, the CDR3 is TGTGCCAGCAGCTTGGGCGGGAGACCGTACGAGCAGTACTTC. Encoded protein: CASSLGGRPYEQYF.

The genes are TRBV28 and TRBJ2-7, with TRBD1 matching over 8 bases. V trimming: 6 bases; J trimming: 0 bases; junction bases outside the gene matches: 7. The CDR3 has 15 amino acids. Looked up from germline, CDR1 is MDHEN and CDR2 is SYDVKM. The CDR3 region has the DNA TGTGCCAGCAGGCCGGGACAGGAGAGCTCCTACGAGCAGTACTTC. The encoded protein is CASRPGQESSYEQYF. Full variable domain (rest looked up from reference TRBV28 and TRBJ2-7): DVKVTQSSRYLVKRTGEKVFLECVQDMDHENMFWYRQDPGLGLRLIYFSYDVKMKEKGDIPEGYSVSREKKERFSLILESASTNQTSMYLCASRPGQESSYEQYFGPGTRLTVT.

The chain is built from TRBV2 and TRBJ1-2, with D possibly TRBD1 on 6 matching bases. Germline lookup yields CDR1 SNHLY and CDR2 FYNNEI. V was pared by 3 bases and J by 0 bases, with 20 bases between. This CDR3 contains 18 residues. The CDR3 DNA follows: TGTGCCAGCAGTGAGATACAGGGCGGAGGTTCGGCTAACTATGGCTACACCTTC. It specifies CASSEIQGGGSANYGYTF.

The chain uses TRBV4-1 and TRBJ2-1; 9 nucleotides line up with TRBD2. Losses at the gene ends were 1 base for V and 0 bases for J; bases not matched to a gene: 10. The CDR3 contains 19 residues. Germline-derived CDR1 and CDR2 are MGHRA and YSYEKL. The CDR3 loop reads CASSQVLWGSGSSYNEQFF. CDR3 nucleotides: TGCGCCAGCAGCCAAGTCCTCTGGGGTAGCGGGAGCTCCTACAATGAGCAGTTCTTC.

The chain carries TRBV4-2 and TRBJ1-5; the match to TRBD1 covers 10 bases. Germline V gene data show CDR1 as LGHNA and CDR2 as YNFKEQ. CDR3 length: 19 residues. V shed 2 bases, J shed 9 bases, and the junction held 19 bases outside the gene matches. CDR3 in amino acids: CASSQHVTLTGQGIWPQHF. The DNA of the CDR3 is TGTGCCAGCAGCCAACATGTGACACTAACGGGACAGGGGATTTGGCCCCAGCATTTT.

V is TRBV6-1 and J is TRBJ2-7, with 7 bases lining up with TRBD2. V was pared by 1 base and J by 3 bases, with 6 bases of the junction left unmatched. This CDR3 has 15 amino acids. Germline CDR1 reads MNHNS; CDR2 reads SASEGT. The CDR3 coding sequence is TGTGCCAGCAGTGAAGGGTCTAGCGGAGGCTACGAGCAGTACTTC. The encoded protein is CASSEGSSGGYEQYF.

The chain is built from TRBV7-2 and TRBJ2-7; no firm D call. Germline V gives CDR1 SGHTA, CDR2 FQGNSA. Trimming pared 1 base from V and 6 bases from J, leaving 7 bases between. This CDR3 has 12 residues. This CDR3 reads CASSLVGAEQYF. Here the CDR3 DNA reads TGTGCCAGCAGCTTAGTGGGCGCCGAGCAGTACTTC.

This clone was picked up one time. The chain combines TRBV25-1 with TRBJ1-2; the D is unclear. Germline values: CDR1 MGHDK, CDR2 SYGVNS. The V end was cut by 1 base, the J end by 5 bases, with 8 bases between. The CDR3 consists of 13 residues. The CDR3 sequence is CASSESYFYGYTF. CDR3 DNA: TGTGCCAGCAGTGAATCCTACTTTTATGGCTACACCTTC.

The V gene is TRBV13, the J gene TRBJ2-2, with 7 bases identical to TRBD2. The CDR3 length is 16 residues. From germline, CDR1 is PRHDT and CDR2 FYEKMQ (reference sequence). V shed 0 bases and J 4 bases; nucleotides not matched to a gene: 5. The CDR3 DNA follows: TGTGCCAGCAGCTTAGGGGCTAGCGGTATCACCGGGGAGCTGTTTTTT. It codes for CASSLGASGITGELFF.

This chain links TRBV7-2 with TRBJ2-7; 9 nucleotides agree with TRBD2. Trimming removed 3 bases from V and 2 bases from J; junction bases left unmatched: 5. The CDR3 runs 15 residues. The V gene's germline CDR1 is SGHTA and CDR2 FQGNSA. The CDR3 bases are TGTGCCAGCAGCTTTGTAGCGGGGGCCACCTACGAGCAGTACTTC. Amino acid sequence: CASSFVAGATYEQYF.

The sample holds one count of this clone. V gene TRBV25-1 combines with J gene TRBJ2-5, with TRBD1 identical over 7 bases. The CDR3 is 14 amino acids. CDR1 is MGHDK and CDR2 is SYGVNS in the germline V gene. The V and J ends lost 4 bases and 5 bases, in that order; junction bases with no gene match: 7. CDR3: CASSATGTGETQYF. CDR3 DNA: TGTGCCAGCAGTGCGACAGGGACGGGGGAGACCCAGTACTTC.

The CDR3 sequence is CASSQESLAGANVLTF. CDR3 nucleotides: TGCGCCAGCAGCCAAGAAAGCCTGGCTGGGGCCAACGTCCTGACTTTC. The J gene is TRBJ2-6, the V gene TRBV4-1, with unresolved D. This CDR3 spans 16 amino acids. The germline V gene has CDR1 MGHRA and CDR2 YSYEKL. The V and J ends lost 0 bases and 2 bases respectively, with 8 bases between them.

The rearrangement uses TRBV4-1 and TRBJ1-5; 7 nucleotides line up with TRBD1. After removal of 1 base from V and 2 bases from J, the junction contained 5 bases not matched to a gene. In germline, CDR1 is MGHRA, CDR2 YSYEKL. There are 16 residues in the CDR3. CDR3 amino acids: CASSQVSGQGNQPQHF. The CDR3 DNA follows: TGCGCCAGCAGCCAAGTGTCCGGACAGGGCAATCAGCCCCAGCATTTT.

For the CDR3, the DNA is TGTGCCAGCAGCTTTGGTCGAAACAGGGGGCTACGTCTCGAGCAGTACTTC. Protein sequence: CASSFGRNRGLRLEQYF. The chain joins TRBV12-1 to TRBJ2-7; the table's D call of TRBD1 was not tested on the DNA. TRBV12-1 is an annotated pseudogene. CDR3 length: 17 amino acids.

The table lists this clone with a count of one. The chain has TRBV15 and TRBJ1-1; 7 nucleotides match TRBD1. The CDR3 length is 14 residues. V lost 4 bases to trimming and J lost 5 bases; unmatched junction nucleotides: 7. Looked up from germline, CDR1 is LNHNV and CDR2 is YYDKDF (reference sequence). The CDR3 coding sequence is TGTGCCACCAGCATAAGAACCAGGGGGACTGAAGCTTTCTTT. Residues: CATSIRTRGTEAFF.

This clone was seen only a few times. The chain carries TRBV5-6 and TRBJ1-2, with unresolved D. The CDR3 is 12 amino acids. The germline V and J ends were trimmed by 7 bases and 1 base, with 8 bases remaining between them. Germline loops: CDR1 SGHDT, CDR2 YYEEEE. The CDR3 DNA is TGTGCCAGCGAGAACAGTAACTATGGCTACACCTTC. Translation: CASENSNYGYTF. Full variable domain (outside the CDR3, taken from reference TRBV5-6 and TRBJ1-2): DAGVTQSPTHLIKTRGQQVTLRCSPKSGHDTVSWYQQALGQGPQFIFQYYEEEERQRGNFPDRFSGHQFPNYSSELNVNALLLGDSALYLCASENSNYGYTFGSGTRLTVV.

J is TRBJ1-5 and V is TRBV4-1; D unclear. V gave up 2 bases and J gave up 1 base, with 9 bases separating them. The CDR3 has 15 residues. The germline V gene has CDR1 MGHRA and CDR2 YSYEKL. The CDR3 here is CASSQHDGSNQPQHF. The CDR3 nucleotides are TGCGCCAGCAGCCAACACGACGGGAGCAATCAGCCCCAGCATTTT.

This clone was seen once. V and J are TRBV7-9 and TRBJ2-5; 10 nucleotides agree with TRBD1. V gave up 3 bases and J gave up 5 bases; unmatched junction bases: 6. Germline V gene sequence: CDR1 SEHNR, CDR2 FQNEAQ (reference sequence). CDR3 size: 15 residues. CDR3 protein: CASSFQDRGMETQYF. The CDR3 DNA follows: TGTGCCAGCAGCTTTCAGGACAGGGGGATGGAGACCCAGTACTTC.

V and J are TRBV19 and TRBJ1-2; TRBD1 matches at 9 bases. Trimming at V came to 10 bases and at J to 8 bases, leaving 11 bases not matched to a gene. The germline CDR1 and CDR2 sequences are LNHDA and SQIVND (reference sequence). The CDR3 runs to 13 residues. CDR3 amino acids: CATDTGQGVGYTF. The DNA for the CDR3 is TGTGCCACCGATACGGGACAGGGAGTCGGCTACACCTTC.

This chain uses TRBV5-1 with TRBJ2-3; D is possibly TRBD2 (6 bases). Trimming took 2 bases from V and 7 from J, leaving 23 bases between them. In germline, CDR1 is SGHRS, CDR2 YFSETQ. The CDR3 contains 17 residues. In DNA, the CDR3 is TGCGCCAGCAGCTTTAAGGTCGGAGGGACCGACTCGAATACGCAGTATTTT. Translating it yields CASSFKVGGTDSNTQYF.